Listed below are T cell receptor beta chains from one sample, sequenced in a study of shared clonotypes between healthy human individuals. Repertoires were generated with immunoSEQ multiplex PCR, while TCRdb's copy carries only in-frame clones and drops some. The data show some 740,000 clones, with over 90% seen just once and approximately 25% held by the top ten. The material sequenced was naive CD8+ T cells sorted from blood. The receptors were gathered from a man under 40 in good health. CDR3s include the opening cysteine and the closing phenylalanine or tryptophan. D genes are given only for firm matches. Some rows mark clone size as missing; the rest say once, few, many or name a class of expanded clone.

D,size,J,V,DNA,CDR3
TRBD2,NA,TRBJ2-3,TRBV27,TGTGCCAGCAGTCAGCGGACTAGCGGGAATACAGATACGCAGTATTTT,CASSQRTSGNTDTQYF
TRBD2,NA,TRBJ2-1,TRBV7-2,TGTGCCAGCAGCCCTGGGACTAGCGGGAGACCGTTCTTC,CASSPGTSGRPFF
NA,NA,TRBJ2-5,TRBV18,TGTGCCAGCTCACCCCCGTACCAAGAGACCCAGTACTTC,CASSPPYQETQYF
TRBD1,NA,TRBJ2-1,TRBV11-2,TGTGCCAGCAGCTTGGATCCCGGGACAGGGGGTTACAATGAGCAGTTCTTC,CASSLDPGTGGYNEQFF
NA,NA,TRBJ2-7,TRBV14,TGTGCCAGCAGCCAAGGACCGAGTCCGTTAAGCTCCTACGAGCAGTACTTC,CASSQGPSPLSSYEQYF
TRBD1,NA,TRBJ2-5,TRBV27,TGTGCCAGCACCGGGACAGGGGATTTACAGACCCAGTACTTC,CASTGTGDLQTQYF
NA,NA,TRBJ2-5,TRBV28,TGTGCCAGCAGTGCGCCGGGACTGGGGGCAGAGACCCAGTACTTC,CASSAPGLGAETQYF
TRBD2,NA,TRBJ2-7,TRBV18,TGTGCCAGCTCACCCTATCCACCCCAGCGGGATCGGTCCTACGAGCAGTACTTC,CASSPYPPQRDRSYEQYF
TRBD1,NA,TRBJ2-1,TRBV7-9,TGTGCCAGCAGCCCCCGGGACAGCAACCTCAATGAGCAGTTCTTC,CASSPRDSNLNEQFF
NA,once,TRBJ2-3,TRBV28,TGTGCCAGCAGTTCCCGGTTCGAGGACGGGGGCACAGATACGCAGTATTTT,CASSSRFEDGGTDTQYF
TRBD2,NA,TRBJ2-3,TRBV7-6,TGTGCCAGCAGCTTAGGACTAGCGGGAGTGGCAGATACGCAGTATTTT,CASSLGLAGVADTQYF
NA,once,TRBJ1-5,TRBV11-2,TGTGCCAGCAGTAGAACCGGGGATTATAGCAATCAGCCCCAGCATTTT,CASSRTGDYSNQPQHF
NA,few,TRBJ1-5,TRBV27,TGTGCCAGCAGTTCAGGGATTGGCGGCAATCAGCCCCAGCATTTT,CASSSGIGGNQPQHF
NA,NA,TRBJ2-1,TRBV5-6,TGTGCCAGCAGCTTTAACGGCGTTGGGTACAATGAGCAGTTCTTC,CASSFNGVGYNEQFF
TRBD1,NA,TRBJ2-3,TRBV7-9,TGTGCCAGCAGCTTCCCGGGACAGGCTAGCACAGATACGCAGTATTTT,CASSFPGQASTDTQYF
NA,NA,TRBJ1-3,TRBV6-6,TGTGCCAGCAGTCCAGGGATCTCTGGAAACACCATATATTTT,CASSPGISGNTIYF
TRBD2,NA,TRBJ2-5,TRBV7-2,TGTGCCAGCAGTCATGGACTAGCGGGAGACGAGACCCAGTACTTC,CASSHGLAGDETQYF
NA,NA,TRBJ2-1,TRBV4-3,TGCGCCAGCAGCCACGCTAACCCCCGCCGAGAATACAATGAGCAGTTCTTC,CASSHANPRREYNEQFF
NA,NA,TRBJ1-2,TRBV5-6,TGTGCCAGCAGCTTGTTGGCGGGTGGCTACACCTTC,CASSLLAGGYTF
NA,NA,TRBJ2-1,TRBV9,TGTGCCAGCAGCGATACCGGGAGAATCTACAATGAGCAGTTCTTC,CASSDTGRIYNEQFF
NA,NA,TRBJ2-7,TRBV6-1,TGTGCCAGCAGTGAAGTAGTTCAGGACAGAGCGAGAATAACCTACGAGCAGTACTTC,CASSEVVQDRARITYEQYF
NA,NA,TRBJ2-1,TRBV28,TGTGCCGCCGAAAAGGGGGACAATGAGCAGTTCTTC,CAAEKGDNEQFF
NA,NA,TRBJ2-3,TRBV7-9,TGTGCCAGCAGCTTAATCTCTGACAACACAGATACGCAGTATTTT,CASSLISDNTDTQYF
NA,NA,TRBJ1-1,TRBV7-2,TGTGCCAGCGGGCAGTCGAACACTGAAGCTTTCTTT,CASGQSNTEAFF
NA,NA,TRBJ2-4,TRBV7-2,TGTGCCAGCAGCCAGGGGCTGGGGGGGGACATTCAGTACTTC,CASSQGLGGDIQYF
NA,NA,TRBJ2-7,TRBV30,TGTGCCTGGAGTGTACGGGTCGGGGGAGTAAAAAACGAGCAGTACTTC,CAWSVRVGGVKNEQYF
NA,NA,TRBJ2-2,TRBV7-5,TGTGCCTGTGTTTTCCGGGAAACCGCGAACACCGGGGAGCTGTTTTTT,CACVFRETANTGELFF